The clone carrying this T cell receptor (beta chain) has a handful of counts. Its antigen is unknown. This sample stems from a study of cytomegalovirus exposure and HLA in healthy donors. In the PCR, 60 Vbeta and 13 Jbeta primers were used. Method: immunoSEQ multiplex PCR; TCRdb's copy keeps in-frame clones and lacks some. Here the sample spans about 78,000 clones, approximately 77% being singletons. General observations from the study: A likely sequencing artifact accounted for one observed cluster of highly shared sequence variants.

V lost 5 bases and J lost 3, with 8 bases in between. The CDR3 totals 12 residues. The germline gives CDR1 SGHVS, CDR2 FQNEAQ. This TCR was sampled from a woman between 35 and 50 years old in good health and CMV-seropositive. The chain uses TRBV7-8 and TRBJ2-7; D may be TRBD2 (5 bases). What was sequenced was PBMCs. The CDR3 is CASSLSGYEQYF. DNA for the CDR3: TGTGCCAGCAGCCTCAGCGGCTACGAGCAGTACTTC.